The 8 T cell receptor beta chains below come from one sample, sequenced in a study of shared clonotypes between healthy human individuals. In the naive CD8 group, cells lacked CD45RO and were positively selected for CCR7, so terminally differentiated effector memory CD45RA+ cells were left out. TCRdb's copy holds only in-frame clones and misses some; the assay was immunoSEQ multiplex PCR. The top ten clones hold 1% to 1.5% of a sample with about 1,900,000 clones, approximately 95% of them seen once. Sequenced input: naive CD8+ T cells sorted from blood. The source is a man younger than 35 in good health.

This rearrangement joins TRBV5-1 to TRBJ1-2; possibly TRBD1 for D (6 bases). Germline CDR1 reads SGHRS; CDR2 reads YFSETQ. Deletions cut 0 bases from V and 6 bases from J, with 15 bases between. CDR3 length equals 15 residues. The CDR3 loop is CASSLEDGGADGYTF. The CDR3, as DNA: TGCGCCAGCAGCTTGGAAGACGGGGGCGCCGATGGCTACACCTTC. Full variable domain (rest looked up from reference TRBV5-1 and TRBJ1-2): KAGVTQTPRYLIKTRGQQVTLSCSPISGHRSVSWYQQTPGQGLQFLFEYFSETQRNKGNFPGRFSGRQFSNSRSEMNVSTLELGDSALYLCASSLEDGGADGYTFGSGTRLTVV.

This clone was seen once. This chain's CDR3 is CASSYPGPPIEGYTF. The CDR3 DNA follows: TGTGCCAGCAGTTATCCGGGACCGCCGATCGAGGGCTACACCTTC. This chain joins TRBV7-2 and TRBJ1-2, with D possibly matching TRBD1 (5 bases). The germline gives CDR1 SGHTA, CDR2 FQGNSA. This CDR3 contains 15 residues. V shed 6 bases and J shed 8 bases, with 22 bases lying between them.

CDR3 amino acids: CASSFRPEDTQYF. CDR3 nucleotides: TGTGCCAGCAGCTTCAGGCCAGAAGATACGCAGTATTTT. V gene TRBV11-2 combines with J gene TRBJ2-3; D unclear. The germline gives CDR1 SGHAT, CDR2 FQNNGV. Trimming shortened V by 3 bases and J by 5 bases, and 9 bases separated the two germline ends. There are 13 residues in the CDR3.

This chain connects TRBV7-8 to TRBJ2-5; 11 nucleotides align to TRBD2. V lost 4 bases, J lost 4 bases, and 11 bases stayed unmatched. The CDR3 has 17 residues. Germline V gene sequence: CDR1 SGHVS, CDR2 FQNEAQ. CDR3 bases: TGTGCCAGCAGCTCAACCCTAGCGGGGGGCACAGGAGAGACCCAGTACTTC. It specifies CASSSTLAGGTGETQYF.

This chain joins TRBV7-8 and TRBJ1-4; 9 nucleotides match TRBD1. CDR1 and CDR2 (germline): SGHVS, FQNEAQ. CDR3 length: 14 residues. V dropped 5 bases and J dropped 8; count of bases not matched to a gene: 6. CDR3 protein: CASSRDREGEKLFF. For the CDR3, the DNA is TGTGCCAGCAGCCGGGACAGGGAGGGAGAAAAACTGTTTTTT.

CDR3 protein: CASSPGGLASSYNEQFF. The CDR3, as DNA: TGTGCCAGCAGTCCCGGAGGACTAGCCTCTTCCTACAATGAGCAGTTCTTC. The chain recombines TRBV27 with TRBJ2-1; TRBD2 agrees at 8 bases. V lost 5 bases, J lost 1 base, and 10 bases stayed unmatched. CDR1 and CDR2 from the germline V gene are MNHEY and SMNVEV (reference sequence). This CDR3 contains 17 residues.

CDR3 residues: CASSLDEGGTSYEQYF. The CDR3 DNA reads as TGTGCCAGCAGCTTAGACGAGGGAGGGACGAGCTACGAGCAGTACTTC. V gene TRBV7-2 combines with J gene TRBJ2-7; TRBD2 matches 7 bases. CDR3 length: 16 residues. Germline CDR1 is SGHTA and CDR2 is FQGNSA. The junction had 9 bases not matched to a gene; V was cut back by 1 base and J by 3 bases.

V gene TRBV6-1 combines with J gene TRBJ1-6; D ambiguous. Germline assignment: CDR1 MNHNS and CDR2 SASEGT. V gave up 5 bases and J gave up 4 bases, with 12 bases separating them. The CDR3 runs 15 residues. The CDR3 nucleotides read TGTGCCAGCAGTTCCCACTACTCTTATAATTCACCCCTCCACTTT. Protein: CASSSHYSYNSPLHF.